The present T cell receptor beta chain was sequenced within a study of regulatory T cells in long-lasting Graves disease. Points from the study as a whole: Persistent disease showed a preference for TRBV28, TRBJ1-2 and TRBJ2-5.

The CDR3 extends over 15 amino acids. V was clipped by 6 bases and J by 5 bases; unmatched bases: 9. Time point described: newly diagnosed GD, antithyroid drugs for less than 3 months. TCR sequences were obtained from RNA taken from PBMCs. Libraries of TCR beta came from iRepertoire HTBI primers plus Arm-PCR of CDR3 regions. TCRdb reprocessed the multiplex PCR reads with MiXCR, giving one entry per CDR3 protein. The top ten hold 8.5% to 10% of the sample, which has about 540,000 distinct CDR3 sequences, approximately 12% seen once. This clonotype was recorded at least ten times. Its antigen is undetermined. These data also featured in a second study, about T cells in Graves' hyperthyroidism and ophthalmopathy. That publication notes: The study enrolled patients aged 18 to 65 with newly diagnosed hyperthyroidism of under 2 months' duration. Most thyroid clonotypes expanded above 0.001 appeared in blood too. A model built on 13 V-J features separated ophthalmopathy from stable hyperthyroidism.

Sequencing used peripheral blood mononuclear cells (PBMCs), obtained at new diagnosis, from a patient treated with antithyroid drugs. This clonotype originated in a man aged 25-40 years with Graves disease. The chain recombines TRBV12-3 or TRBV12-4 with TRBJ2-5, with 10 bases lining up with TRBD2. CDR3 sequence: CASSREREGPETQYF. The CDR3 coding sequence is TGTGCCAGCAGCCGTGAGCGGGAGGGCCCGGAGACCCAGTACTTC.